The clone carrying this TCR beta chain was observed a few times. Some clones are missing from TCRdb's copy, which holds only in-frame ones; the method was immunoSEQ multiplex PCR. This table holds around 120,000 clones, 85% to 95% found once. The CDR3 loop spans 11 amino acids. Trimming stripped 2 bases from V and 9 bases from J, with 8 bases between. Germline lookup yields CDR1 MNHNY and CDR2 SVGAGI (reference sequence). This record comes from a study of control samples from healthy donors and cancer patients. The TCR originated in a man in his fifties or sixties with head and neck cancer. The J gene is TRBJ2-7, the V gene TRBV6-6; a weak D match, TRBD1 (5 bases). The sequenced sample consisted of PBMCs. The CDR3 region is CASSYQGVQYF. The CDR3, as DNA: TGTGCCAGCAGTTACCAGGGCGTGCAGTACTTC.